A selection of T cell receptor beta chains follows, all from one sample in a study of tissue T cells after allogeneic stem cell transplantation. Clones were sequenced by immunoSEQ multiplex PCR, and TCRdb holds only the in-frame ones, with some missing. This sample carries about 26,000 clones, under 95% of them seen once, and the ten largest clones take approximately 2%. The sample was blood, taken before transplantation. The origin of the receptors is a male donor aged 60 or over who later had graft-versus-host disease after an allogeneic stem cell transplant. CDR3s include the opening cysteine and the closing phenylalanine or tryptophan. A D gene is named only where the DNA matches it firmly. Only some rows state a clone size, as once, few, many or a class for expanded clones.

v_gene	j_gene	d_gene	len	abundance	CDR3nt	CDR3aa
TRBV6-2/TRBV6-3	TRBJ2-7	TRBD1	14	-	TGTGCCAGCAGTTACCGCGGGACAGGGTACGAGCAGTACTTC	CASSYRGTGYEQYF
TRBV7-3	TRBJ2-7	-	14	once	TGTGCCAGCAGCCCCCTAGAGGTGGCGTACGAGCAGTACTTC	CASSPLEVAYEQYF
TRBV5-4	TRBJ2-7	-	13	-	TGTGCCAGCAGCTTGGGGGTATCCTACGAGCAGTACTTC	CASSLGVSYEQYF
TRBV28	TRBJ2-4	TRBD1	15	-	TGTGCCAGCAGTCATGGACAGGGAAGGGGAAACATTCAGTACTTC	CASSHGQGRGNIQYF
TRBV20-1	TRBJ1-2	-	11	few	TGCAGTGCGAATGTTTTGGGTGGATTCCCCTTC	CSANVLGGFPF
TRBV3-1/TRBV3-2	TRBJ1-1	-	18	once	TGTGCCAGCAGCCAGGCACTCATCCTACAGGGAAAATCGGCGGAAGCTTTCTTT	CASSQALILQGKSAEAFF
TRBV5-1	TRBJ2-3	TRBD2	15	-	TGCGCCAGCGGACCGGGGGGTATTAGCACAGATACGCAGTATTTT	CASGPGGISTDTQYF
TRBV18	TRBJ2-3	-	13	-	TGTGCCAGCTCTCCGGGGAGCACAGATACGCAGTATTTT	CASSPGSTDTQYF
TRBV6-5	TRBJ2-7	-	14	-	TGTGCCAGCAGCTCGACAGGTCAATCCTACGAGCAGTACTTC	CASSSTGQSYEQYF
TRBV4-1	TRBJ2-5	-	14	-	TGCGCCAGCAGCCAAGATGGGCTAGAAGAGACCCAGTACTTC	CASSQDGLEETQYF
TRBV19	TRBJ2-2	-	15	-	TGTGCCAGTAGGACCGGGACGACGAACACCGGGGAGCTGTTTTTT	CASRTGTTNTGELFF
TRBV5-1	TRBJ1-1	-	13	-	TGCGCCAGCAGCTCCTTCGAGAACACTGAAGCTTTCTTT	CASSSFENTEAFF
TRBV27	TRBJ1-3	-	15	-	TGTGCCAGCAGCCAGGACAGATTCTCTGGAAACACCATATATTTT	CASSQDRFSGNTIYF
TRBV5-1	TRBJ1-1	-	14	-	TGCGCCAGCGGAAGCCGGGGCCCGAACACTGAAGCTTTCTTT	CASGSRGPNTEAFF
TRBV7-9	TRBJ1-5	-	16	-	TGTGCCAGCAGCCCTCCAGGGGCTAATAGCAATCAGCCCCAGCATTTT	CASSPPGANSNQPQHF
TRBV2	TRBJ2-6	-	18	-	TGTGCCAGCAGTTGGTCGGAAGGGGAGGTTTGGGGGGCCAACGTCCTGACTTTC	CASSWSEGEVWGANVLTF
TRBV2	TRBJ1-4	-	14	-	TGTGCCAGCAGTGAAGGGCAGAGAAGTGAAAAACTGTTTTTT	CASSEGQRSEKLFF
TRBV5-6	TRBJ2-7	TRBD2	16	-	TGTGCCAGCAGCTCCTACGGACTAGCGGGGACCTACGAGCAGTACTTC	CASSSYGLAGTYEQYF